The 5 T cell receptor beta chains listed next were all sequenced from one sample in a study of cytomegalovirus exposure and HLA in healthy donors. With 60 Vbeta and 13 Jbeta primers, the PCR was carried out. Assay used: immunoSEQ multiplex PCR; TCRdb lists only in-frame clones, some missing. This table holds about 160,000 clones, 60% to 85% found once. The sequenced material came from PBMCs. The receptors were gathered from a woman in her 30s in good health and CMV-seronegative.

This rearrangement joins TRBV5-1 to TRBJ1-4, with D perhaps matching TRBD1 (6 bases). Between the trimmed V and J ends, which lost 0 bases and 5 bases, there was a span of 11 bases. CDR3 length: 15 amino acids. Germline V gene sequence: CDR1 SGHRS, CDR2 YFSETQ. This CDR3 reads CASSLGRDTNEKLFF. CDR3 coding DNA: TGCGCCAGCAGCTTGGGTCGGGACACAAATGAAAAACTGTTTTTT.

Note on this clone: In the same sample, other DNA sequences code for this CDR3. J is TRBJ2-3 and V is TRBV29-1; 8 nucleotides match TRBD2. Germline V gene lookup returns CDR1 SQVTM and CDR2 ANQGSEA. J was trimmed by 4 bases and V by 7 bases; bases with no gene match: 4. This CDR3 is 12 amino acids long. CDR3 coding DNA: TGCAGCGCCAGACTAGCGTCAGATACGCAGTATTTT. Its protein product is CSARLASDTQYF.

A few counts support this clone. The gene calls are TRBV13 and TRBJ2-1, with 9 positions matching TRBD2. Germline trimming cut 2 bases from V and 0 bases from J; bases unmatched to any gene: 5. There are 17 residues in the CDR3. Germline V gene sequence: CDR1 PRHDT, CDR2 FYEKMQ (reference sequence). The DNA for the CDR3 is TGTGCCAGCAGCTTAATGACTAGCGGCAGCTCCTACAATGAGCAGTTCTTC. Its translation: CASSLMTSGSSYNEQFF. Looking up the rest from reference TRBV13 and TRBJ2-1 gives the full variable domain: AAGVIQSPRHLIKEKRETATLKCYPIPRHDTVYWYQQGPGQDPQFLISFYEKMQSDKGSIPDRFSAQQFSDYHSELNMSSLELGDSALYFCASSLMTSGSSYNEQFFGPGTRLTVL.

The genes are TRBV7-6 and TRBJ1-1; TRBD1 aligns across 8 bases. This CDR3 comprises 13 residues. CDR1 and CDR2 (germline): SGHVS, FNYEAQ. V trimming: 5 bases; J trimming: 11 bases; junction bases outside the gene matches: 10. CDR3 region: CASSRLGQGGAFF. The CDR3 coding sequence is TGTGCCAGCAGCCGACTAGGACAGGGTGGCGCTTTCTTT.

This chain joins TRBV5-5 and TRBJ2-5; 7 bases line up with TRBD1. The CDR3 totals 14 residues. Looked up from germline, CDR1 is SGHKS and CDR2 is YYEKEE (reference sequence). The V gene end was trimmed by 2 bases and the J gene end by 5 bases; junction bases not matched to a gene: 6. The CDR3 reads CASSFMTGMETQYF. CDR3 coding DNA: TGTGCCAGCAGCTTCATGACAGGGATGGAGACCCAGTACTTC. Based on the CDR3 plus reference TRBV5-5 and TRBJ2-5, the full variable domain is DAGVTQSPTHLIKTRGQQVTLRCSPISGHKSVSWYQQVLGQGPQFIFQYYEKEERGRGNFPDRFSARQFPNYSSELNVNALLLGDSALYLCASSFMTGMETQYFGPGTRLLVL.